What follows are 8 T cell receptor beta chains derived from one specimen sequenced in a study of T cells in Graves' hyperthyroidism and ophthalmopathy. The CDR3 regions of TCR beta were amplified from RNA transcripts. The study used the HTBI primer set for a first-round RT-PCR of the TCR CDR3. TCRdb ran MiXCR on the multiplex PCR reads and lists one entry per CDR3 protein. This sample has 600,000 or so distinct CDR3 sequences, with roughly 15% found just once. The specimen was blood. Receptors were obtained from a woman between 50 and 59 years old with Graves' ophthalmopathy.

J is TRBJ1-5 and V is TRBV5-4; a weak D match, TRBD1 (5 bases). Germline assignment: CDR1 SGHNT and CDR2 YYREEE (reference sequence). V was clipped by 0 bases and J by 2 bases, with 9 bases between them. CDR3 length equals 15 residues. CDR3 protein: CASSLGGVGNQPQHF. Here the CDR3 DNA reads TGTGCCAGCAGCTTGGGGGGGGTAGGCAATCAGCCCCAGCATTTT.

This clonotype was observed a handful of times. The rearrangement joins TRBV6-2 or TRBV6-3 to TRBJ2-7, with D perhaps TRBD2 (7 bases). Deletions cut 5 bases from V and 2 bases from J, with 16 bases between. Germline V gene data show CDR1 as MNHEY and CDR2 as SVGEGT. The CDR3 runs to 15 residues. Here the CDR3 DNA reads TGTGCCAGCAGTCTTCGGGGGGCTATACCCTACGAGCAGTACTTC. It encodes CASSLRGAIPYEQYF.

This clonotype showed up many times. V is TRBV6-2 or TRBV6-3 and J is TRBJ1-2, with TRBD1 identical over 8 bases. After removal of 5 bases from V and 2 bases from J, the junction contained 4 bases not matched to a gene. CDR1 MNHEY and CDR2 SVGEGT come from the germline V gene. This CDR3 region has 14 residues. The CDR3 spells CASSGRQGNYGYTF. In DNA form, the CDR3 reads TGTGCCAGCAGTGGGCGACAGGGGAACTATGGCTACACCTTC.

This clonotype has more than one count but fewer than ten. The chain couples TRBV18 to TRBJ2-5, with 7 bases lining up with TRBD1. The CDR3 spans 19 residues. After removal of 0 bases from V and 1 base from J, the junction contained 14 bases not matched to a gene. Germline CDR1 KGHSH, CDR2 LQKENI. The CDR3 region is CASSPPGLAEGAFQETQYF. In nucleotides, the CDR3 is TGTGCCAGCTCACCACCAGGTCTAGCCGAGGGGGCCTTCCAAGAGACCCAGTACTTC. The whole variable domain, remainder taken from reference TRBV18 and TRBJ2-5, is NAGVMQNPRHLVRRRGQEARLRCSPMKGHSHVYWYRQLPEEGLKFMVYLQKENIIDESGMPKERFSAEFPKEGPSILRIQQVVRGDSAAYFCASSPPGLAEGAFQETQYFGPGTRLLVL.

The chain couples TRBV29-1 to TRBJ2-1; no clear D gene. Trimming shortened V by 6 bases and J by 0 bases, and 15 bases separated the two germline ends. CDR1 and CDR2 (germline): SQVTM, ANQGSEA. This CDR3 has 15 residues. CDR3 sequence (DNA): TGCAGCGTCCCCCCTCCGCAAAGCTCCTACAATGAGCAGTTCTTC. Protein sequence: CSVPPPQSSYNEQFF.

This clonotype showed up many times. The chain employs TRBV30 and TRBJ2-1; a possible D gene is TRBD2 (6 bases). The CDR3 sequence is 15 residues long. Trimming took off 2 bases at V and 0 bases at J, with 11 bases between the two ends. CDR1 and CDR2 (germline): GTSNPN, SVGIG (reference sequence). The CDR3 bases are TGTGCCTGGAGTTTTTACGGGAGCTCCTACAATGAGCAGTTCTTC. The encoded protein is CAWSFYGSSYNEQFF.

This clonotype was found many times. This chain connects TRBV3-1 to TRBJ2-3; TRBD2 matches at 10 bases. CDR3 length: 16 residues. Germline V CDR1 and CDR2: LGHDT, YNNKEL (reference sequence). V lost 1 base to trimming and J lost 2 bases; unmatched junction nucleotides: 3. Here the CDR3 DNA reads TGTGCCAGCAGCCAAGGACTAGCGGGCTACACAGATACGCAGTATTTT. Translation gives CASSQGLAGYTDTQYF.

A few counts support this clonotype. The genes are TRBV29-1 and TRBJ2-6; D might be TRBD2 (5 bases). Germline V gives CDR1 SQVTM, CDR2 ANQGSEA. The germline V and J ends were trimmed by 3 bases and 0 bases, with 6 bases remaining between them. CDR3 size: 14 residues. In DNA form, the CDR3 reads TGCAGCGTTGACGCGGGCTCTGGGGCCAACGTCCTGACTTTC. This gives the protein CSVDAGSGANVLTF.